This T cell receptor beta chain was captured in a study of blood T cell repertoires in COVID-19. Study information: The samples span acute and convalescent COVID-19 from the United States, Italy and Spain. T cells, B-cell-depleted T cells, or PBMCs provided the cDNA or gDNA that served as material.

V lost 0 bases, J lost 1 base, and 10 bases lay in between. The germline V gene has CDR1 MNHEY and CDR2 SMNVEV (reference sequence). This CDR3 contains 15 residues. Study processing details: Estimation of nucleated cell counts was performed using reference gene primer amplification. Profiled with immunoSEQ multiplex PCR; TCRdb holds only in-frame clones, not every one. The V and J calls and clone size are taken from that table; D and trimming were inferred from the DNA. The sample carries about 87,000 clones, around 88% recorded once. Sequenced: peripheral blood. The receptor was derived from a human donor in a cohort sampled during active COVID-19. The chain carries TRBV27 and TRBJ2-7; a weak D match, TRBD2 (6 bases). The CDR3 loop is CASSLSGGVSYEQYF. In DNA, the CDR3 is TGTGCCAGCAGTTTATCGGGGGGAGTGTCCTACGAGCAGTACTTC.